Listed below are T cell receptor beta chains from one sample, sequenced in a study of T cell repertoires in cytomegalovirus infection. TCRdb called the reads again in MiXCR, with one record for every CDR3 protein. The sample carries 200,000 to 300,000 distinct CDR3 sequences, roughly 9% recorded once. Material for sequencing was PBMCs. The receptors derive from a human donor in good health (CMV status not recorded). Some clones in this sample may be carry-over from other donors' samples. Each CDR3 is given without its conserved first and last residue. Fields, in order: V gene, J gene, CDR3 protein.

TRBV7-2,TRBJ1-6,ASSSGSGGSGSPLH
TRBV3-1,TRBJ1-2,ASSQNPGGSGGYT
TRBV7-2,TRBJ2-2,ASSRTGNTGELF
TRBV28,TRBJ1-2,ASSSASLAGARGYT
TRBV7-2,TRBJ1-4,ASSMTGIATNEKLF
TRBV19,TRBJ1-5,ASSAFRTSSNQPQH
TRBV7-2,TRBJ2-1,ASSAPRDNNEQF
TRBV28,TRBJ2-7,ASSGTGTGGREQY
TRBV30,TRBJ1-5,AWSGQASQPQH
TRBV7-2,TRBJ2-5,ASSRHRETQY
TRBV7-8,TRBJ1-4,ASSSYRAATNEKLF
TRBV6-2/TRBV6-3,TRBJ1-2,ASTLRGLDYGYT
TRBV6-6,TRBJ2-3,ASSFGRSTDTQY
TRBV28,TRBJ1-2,ASSLIEGGYT
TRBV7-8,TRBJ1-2,ASSGKTVYGYT
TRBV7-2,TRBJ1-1,ASSTRTGRTEAF
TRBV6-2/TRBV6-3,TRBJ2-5,ASTRPAGGPETQY
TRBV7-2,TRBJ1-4,ASSTGQGFEKLF
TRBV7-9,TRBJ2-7,ASSSYGTGTYEQY
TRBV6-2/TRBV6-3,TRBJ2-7,ASSYMVGTEQY
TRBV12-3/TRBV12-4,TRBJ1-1,ASSPDPGGTEAF
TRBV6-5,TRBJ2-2,ASSPRAAGTGELF